Included here is one T cell receptor beta chain sequence, with context. Its antigen is as yet unknown. CD8 cells classed as naive were CD45RO-negative and positively selected for CCR7, excluding terminally differentiated effector memory CD45RA+ cells. All donors were Caucasian adults living in Nashville, Tennessee. J was trimmed by 1 base and V by 4 bases; bases with no gene match: 4. The CDR3 spans 15 residues. The germline V gene encodes CDR1 SGHDT and CDR2 YYEEEE. The data originate from a study of shared clonotypes between healthy human individuals. The wider study: The study drew on a couple of women and a few men aged 18 to 49 as donors. The study, taken as a whole, reports: With several donors compared, around 4.7% of naive CD4 clonotypes were shared. For sorted subsets, rarefaction showed incomplete sequencing despite large depth.

Repertoires were generated with immunoSEQ multiplex PCR, while TCRdb's copy carries only in-frame clones and drops some. The top ten clones hold more than 0.9% of a sample with roughly 1,800,000 clones, about 95% of them seen once. The receptor comes from a man aged 18 to 29 in good health. The chain has TRBV5-6 and TRBJ2-3, with 9 nucleotides matching TRBD2. What was sequenced was naive CD8+ T cells sorted from blood. CDR3 region: CASSARLAGTDTQYF. Here the CDR3 DNA reads TGTGCCAGCAGCGCCCGACTAGCGGGCACAGATACGCAGTATTTT.